Listed here is a single T cell receptor beta chain. This clone was seen only a few times. Its antigen is still unknown. Per-base qualities were not stored, and no clone one base away is much larger. From the cysteine up to the phenylalanine, the CDR3 has a length of 14 residues. Of the read, only the CDR3 DNA is kept; its 42 bases are in frame from base 1. The germline V gene encodes CDR1 MNHNS and CDR2 SASEGT. Relative to germline, V is missing 3 bases and J is missing 7 bases, with 6 bases of the junction outside any gene match. The sample comes from a study of blood T cell repertoires in COVID-19 (dated by TCRdb to about 2020). Study-wide context: The collaborator samples originated in the United States, Italy and Spain and spanned the acute and convalescent phases of COVID-19. The material from the prospective study consisted of cDNA or gDNA derived from T cells, B-cell-depleted T cells, or PBMCs. Deeply sampled blood TCRbeta repertoires from subjects exposed to, actively infected with, or recovered from COVID-19 were included in the dataset. The repertoires were released in a freely available public database intended as a resource for research on the immune response to SARS-CoV-2. The samples were drawn from the first 160 participants of the ongoing ImmuneRACE study and from 1,254 subjects provided by 6 global collaborators. Sample metadata almost always included a de-identified subject ID, COVID-19 status, age in years and sex. HLA class I and class II types, where available, came from metadata supplied by the sample provider rather than from assay-based typing. Study-level results and caveats: How much clinical and demographic metadata was included differed by source and by participant, and the metadata was provided uncurated.

TCRbeta CDR3 regions were amplified from genomic DNA by means of the immunoSEQ Assay, a bias-controlled multiplex PCR. On the authors' methods: Within the assay, amplification of reference gene primers was used to estimate how many nucleated cells each sample contained. To quantify the absolute abundance of each unique TCRbeta CDR3 rearrangement, sequence reads were collapsed and filtered. Productive Simpson clonality was computed per sample as the square root of Simpson's diversity index over productive rearrangements. The table comes from immuneACCESS by way of TCRdb, which keeps in-frame sequences with V and J called. Part of the clones is missing from these tables; in studies checked, under half for an unresolved V gene and the rest for unknown reasons. The V and J calls and clone size come from that table; D and trimming were worked out from the DNA. The sample yields around 150,000 clones; approximately 80% were counted once. Around 6% of the sample is in the top ten clones.

Enrolling through a virtual design, the prospective study's participants ranged in age from roughly 18 to 95 years and lived across roughly 23 United States geographic areas. To assign participants to cohorts, the prospective study relied on clinical history that participants themselves reported in a screening survey and a study questionnaire. Recovered participants in ImmuneRACE Cohort 3 were defined as having two consecutive negative NP/OP PCR tests, clearance from a healthcare professional, or resolution of symptoms. In the prospective study, whole blood, serum and a nasopharyngeal or oropharyngeal swab were collected from each participant by mobile phlebotomists. Additional blood draws and questionnaires over an approximately 2-month period could optionally be provided by prospective study participants. Before DNA extraction, prospective study blood samples were shipped either frozen or at room temperature.

The receptor's source is a middle-aged man who had recovered from COVID-19. This chain joins TRBV6-1 to TRBJ1-5, with TRBD1 matching 7 junction bases. Sequencing was done on a sample of PBMCs or T cells enriched from blood (not recorded which). The DNA sequence follows: TGTGCCAGCAGTGAGGTACAGGGGAGGCAGCCCCAGCATTTT. Translated, it gives CASSEVQGRQPQHF.